The next 7 T cell receptor beta chains were all read from a single sample in a study of blood T cells in healthy people across ages. Combining a sample-barcoded 5' primer with a J-beta primer mix, a second PCR ran for roughly 7 to 12 cycles. TCRdb passed the 5' RACE reads through MiXCR, listing each CDR3 protein once. The sample has approximately 600,000 distinct CDR3 sequences; 45% to 65% are singletons. Sequencing used blood. The origin of the receptors is a man aged 55 to 70 in good health.

The rearrangement links TRBV20-1 to TRBJ2-4; D is uncertain. The J call may be mistaken, given a closer DNA end match to TRBJ2-7. Germline V gene sequence: CDR1 DFQATT, CDR2 SNEGSKA (reference sequence). CDR3 length equals 14 residues. As DNA, the CDR3 is TGCAGTGCTAGGCTCCGACTTGACTCCTACGAGCAGTACTTC. It codes for CSARLRLDSYEQYF.

The chain combines TRBV27 with TRBJ2-2; TRBD2 matches 11 bases. The germline gives CDR1 MNHEY, CDR2 SMNVEV (reference sequence). The CDR3 totals 18 residues. V dropped 1 base and J dropped 5; count of bases not matched to a gene: 9. The CDR3 DNA sequence: TGTGCCAGCAGTTTATTTGGGCCGGGACTAGCGGCGACCGGGGAGCTGTTTTTT. It specifies CASSLFGPGLAATGELFF.

The genes are TRBV6-1 and TRBJ2-5, with TRBD2 matching 11 bases. CDR3 length: 17 residues. Trimming cost V 6 bases and J 2 bases; bases outside gene matches: 11. Germline V gene lookup returns CDR1 MNHNS and CDR2 SASEGT. CDR3 residues: CASRPRPSGGQQETQYF. Written as DNA, the CDR3 is TGTGCCAGCAGACCTCGTCCTAGCGGGGGGCAACAAGAGACCCAGTACTTC.

On this clonotype: Germline and junction disagree at one end, which may indicate a read error. The chain has TRBV20-1 and TRBJ2-7, with D uncertain. This CDR3 is 11 amino acids long. Germline V gene data show CDR1 as DFQATT and CDR2 as SNEGSKA (reference sequence). The CDR3 loop reads CSARETYGQYF. CDR3 in DNA: TGCAGTGCTAGAGAGACCTACGGGCAGTACTTC.

The chain combines TRBV3-1 with TRBJ1-2, with D tentatively TRBD1 (5 bases). The length of the CDR3 is 13 residues. V was clipped by 3 bases and J by 4 bases, with 9 bases between them. Germline V gene lookup returns CDR1 LGHDT and CDR2 YNNKEL (reference sequence). CDR3 sequence: CASSQDISYGYTF. DNA of the CDR3: TGTGCCAGCAGCCAGGACATATCCTATGGCTACACCTTC.

The chain has TRBV10-3 and TRBJ2-7; either TRBD1 or TRBD2 may supply D (5 bases each). With 3 bases removed from V and 3 bases from J, the gap between germline ends came to 15 bases. The CDR3 totals 15 residues. Germline CDR1 reads ENHRY; CDR2 reads SYGVKD. As DNA, the CDR3 is TGTGCCATCAGTGACCCGGGACGGCGAGTCTACGAGCAGTACTTC. Protein sequence: CAISDPGRRVYEQYF.

This clonotype was counted only a few times. The chain is built from TRBV29-1 and TRBJ2-3; the match to TRBD2 covers 11 bases. The junction had 0 bases not matched to a gene; V was cut back by 2 bases and J by 5 bases. The CDR3 is 13 residues long. Germline V gene sequence: CDR1 SQVTM, CDR2 ANQGSEA. CDR3 region: CSVETSGGDTQYF. The CDR3 nucleotides are TGCAGCGTTGAAACTAGCGGGGGAGATACGCAGTATTTT.